One sample yielded the 5 T cell receptor beta chains listed below, sequenced in a study of CD8 T cells in ankylosing spondylitis. TCRdb re-analysed the 5' RACE reads in MiXCR, keeping a single row per CDR3 protein. The data show around 340,000 distinct CDR3 sequences, with about 15% seen just once and 0.9% to 1.2% held by the top ten. The sequencing input was blood, either unsorted or a sorted T cell fraction (not recorded which). These receptors came from a male donor with ankylosing spondylitis or in good health (not recorded which).

This clonotype occurred many times. The junction shows a germline mismatch at one end, possibly a read error. This chain joins TRBV5-1 and TRBJ2-3; D gene uncertain. CDR3 length: 11 residues. The V gene's germline CDR1 is SGHRS and CDR2 YFSETQ. CDR3 sequence (DNA): TGTGCCAGCAGCCTCACAGATACGCAGTATTTT. As protein: CASSLTDTQYF.

CDR3 protein: CASSRTFRGRLTDTQYF. CDR3 DNA: TGTGCCAGCAGCAGGACTTTTCGGGGACGACTCACAGATACGCAGTATTTT. The chain recombines TRBV2 with TRBJ2-3; D is possibly TRBD1 or TRBD2 (5 bases each). Trimming took 6 bases from V and 2 from J, leaving 21 bases between them. Germline CDR1 and CDR2: SNHLY and FYNNEI. The CDR3 is 17 residues long.

This chain connects TRBV5-1 to TRBJ1-2, with D tentatively TRBD1 (6 bases). This CDR3 is built from 13 residues. Germline assignment: CDR1 SGHRS and CDR2 YFSETQ. Deletions cut 8 bases from V and 0 bases from J, with 11 bases between. CDR3 in amino acids: CASSRGPNYGYTF. The CDR3 DNA follows: TGCGCCAGTAGCAGGGGTCCTAACTATGGCTACACCTTC.

J is TRBJ2-3 and V is TRBV19; either TRBD1 or TRBD2 may supply D (5 bases each). Germline V lookup: CDR1 LNHDA, CDR2 SQIVND (reference sequence). V was shortened by 3 bases and J by 3 bases, with 16 bases between the two germline ends. This CDR3 has 16 residues. CDR3 nucleotides: TGTGCCAGTAGTATGGGGACGGGGCGGAGAACAGATACGCAGTATTTT. Encoded protein: CASSMGTGRRTDTQYF. Combining the CDR3 with reference TRBV19 and TRBJ2-3 gives the whole variable domain DGGITQSPKYLFRKEGQNVTLSCEQNLNHDAMYWYRQDPGQGLRLIYYSQIVNDFQKGDIAEGYSVSREKKESFPLTVTSAQKNPTAFYLCASSMGTGRRTDTQYFGPGTRLTVL.

The chain links TRBV30 to TRBJ2-2; D is unclear. CDR1 and CDR2 from the germline V gene are GTSNPN and SVGIG (reference sequence). The CDR3 totals 13 residues. Between the trimmed V and J ends, which lost 0 bases and 4 bases, there was a span of 6 bases. The CDR3 DNA reads as TGTGCCTGGAGTGTCCTCCGCACCGGGGAGCTGTTTTTT. It codes for CAWSVLRTGELFF. Variable domain in full (rest from reference TRBV30 and TRBJ2-2): SQTIHQWPATLVQPVGSPLSLECTVEGTSNPNLYWYRQAAGRGLQLLFYSVGIGQISSEVPQNLSASRPQDRQFILSSKKLLLSDSGFYLCAWSVLRTGELFFGEGSRLTVL.